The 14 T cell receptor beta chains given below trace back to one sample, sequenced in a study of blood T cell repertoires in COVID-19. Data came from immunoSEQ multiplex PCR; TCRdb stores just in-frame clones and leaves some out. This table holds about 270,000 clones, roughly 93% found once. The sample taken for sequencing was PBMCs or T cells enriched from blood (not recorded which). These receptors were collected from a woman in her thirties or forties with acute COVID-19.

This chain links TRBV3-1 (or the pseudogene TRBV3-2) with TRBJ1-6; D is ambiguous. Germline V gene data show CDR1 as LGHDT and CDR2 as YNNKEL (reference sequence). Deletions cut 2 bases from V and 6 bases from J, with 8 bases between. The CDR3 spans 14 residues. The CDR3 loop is CASSQQQSNSPLHF. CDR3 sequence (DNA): TGTGCCAGCAGCCAACAACAGAGTAATTCACCCCTCCACTTT.

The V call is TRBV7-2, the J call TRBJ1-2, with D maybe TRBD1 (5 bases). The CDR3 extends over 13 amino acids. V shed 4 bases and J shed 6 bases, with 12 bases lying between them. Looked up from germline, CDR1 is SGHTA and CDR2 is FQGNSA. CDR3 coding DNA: TGTGCCAGCAGCTCGCACTCAGGGAATGGCTACACCTTC. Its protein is CASSSHSGNGYTF. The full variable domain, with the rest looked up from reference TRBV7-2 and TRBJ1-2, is GAGVSQSPSNKVTEKGKDVELRCDPISGHTALYWYRQSLGQGLEFLIYFQGNSAPDKSGLPSDRFSAERTGGSVSTLTIQRTQQEDSAVYLCASSSHSGNGYTFGSGTRLTVV.

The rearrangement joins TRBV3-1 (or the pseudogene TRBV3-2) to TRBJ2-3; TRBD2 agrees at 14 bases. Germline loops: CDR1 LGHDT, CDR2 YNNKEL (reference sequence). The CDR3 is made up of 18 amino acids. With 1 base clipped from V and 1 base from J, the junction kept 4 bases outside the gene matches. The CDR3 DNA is TGTGCCAGCAGCCAAGCTGGGACTAGCGGGGGAGGCACAGATACGCAGTATTTT. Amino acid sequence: CASSQAGTSGGGTDTQYF.

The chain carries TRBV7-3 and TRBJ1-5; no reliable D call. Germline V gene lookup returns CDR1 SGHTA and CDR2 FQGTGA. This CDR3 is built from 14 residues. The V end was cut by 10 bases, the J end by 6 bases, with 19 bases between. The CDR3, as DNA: TGTGCCAAATCTTGGAGAGGGTGGTTTCAGCCCCAGCATTTT. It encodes CAKSWRGWFQPQHF.

In DNA form, the CDR3 reads TGTGCCAGCAGCTTAGTTGGGACAAGGAACAACTACGAGCAGTACTTC. Protein: CASSLVGTRNNYEQYF. The genes are TRBV11-3 and TRBJ2-7; possibly TRBD1 for D (6 bases). V was cut by 1 base and J by 3 bases, with 16 bases left in between. CDR1 and CDR2 from the germline V gene are SGHNT and YENEEA. The CDR3 is 16 residues long.

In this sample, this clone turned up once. CDR3 amino acids: CASSPQSGANTEAFF. CDR3 sequence (DNA): TGTGCCAGCTCACCACAGTCAGGCGCAAACACTGAAGCTTTCTTT. V gene TRBV18 combines with J gene TRBJ1-1; D not certain. Germline values: CDR1 KGHSH, CDR2 LQKENI. V lost 1 base and J 2 bases, leaving 11 bases between the germline ends. CDR3 length: 15 residues.

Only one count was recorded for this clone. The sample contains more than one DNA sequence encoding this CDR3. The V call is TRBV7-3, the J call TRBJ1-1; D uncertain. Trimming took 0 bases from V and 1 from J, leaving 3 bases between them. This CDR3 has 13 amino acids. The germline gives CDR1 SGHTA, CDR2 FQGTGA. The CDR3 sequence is CASSLTRNTEAFF. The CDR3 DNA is TGTGCCAGCAGCTTAACGCGGAACACTGAAGCTTTCTTT.

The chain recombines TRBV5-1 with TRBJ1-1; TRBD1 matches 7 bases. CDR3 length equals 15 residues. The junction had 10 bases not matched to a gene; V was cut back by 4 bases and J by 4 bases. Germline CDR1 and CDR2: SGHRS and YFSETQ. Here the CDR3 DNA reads TGCGCCAGCAGCCCCGACAGGGCAAAAAGCACTGAAGCTTTCTTT. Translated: CASSPDRAKSTEAFF.

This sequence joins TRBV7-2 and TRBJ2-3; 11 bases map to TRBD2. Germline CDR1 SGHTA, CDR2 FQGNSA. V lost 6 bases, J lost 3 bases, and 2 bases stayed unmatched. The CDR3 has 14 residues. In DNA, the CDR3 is TGTGCCAGCAGTAGCGGGGGGGCTACAGATACGCAGTATTTT. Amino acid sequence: CASSSGGATDTQYF.

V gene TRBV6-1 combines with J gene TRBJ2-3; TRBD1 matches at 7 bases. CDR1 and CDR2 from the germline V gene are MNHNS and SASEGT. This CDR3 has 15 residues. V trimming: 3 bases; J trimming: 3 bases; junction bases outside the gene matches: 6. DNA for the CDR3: TGTGCCAGCAGTGACCGAGGGGGCTCGACAGATACGCAGTATTTT. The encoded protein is CASSDRGGSTDTQYF.

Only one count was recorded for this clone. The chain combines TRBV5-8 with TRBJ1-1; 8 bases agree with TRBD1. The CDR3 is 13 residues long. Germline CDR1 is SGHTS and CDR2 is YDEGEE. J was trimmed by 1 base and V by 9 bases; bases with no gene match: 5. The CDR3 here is CANKTGANTEAFF. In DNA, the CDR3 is TGTGCCAATAAGACAGGGGCGAACACTGAAGCTTTCTTT. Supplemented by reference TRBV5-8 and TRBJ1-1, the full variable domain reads EAGVTQSPTHLIKTRGQQATLRCSPISGHTSVYWYQQALGLGLQFLLWYDEGEERNRGNFPPRFSGRQFPNYSSELNVNALELEDSALYLCANKTGANTEAFFGQGTRLTVV.

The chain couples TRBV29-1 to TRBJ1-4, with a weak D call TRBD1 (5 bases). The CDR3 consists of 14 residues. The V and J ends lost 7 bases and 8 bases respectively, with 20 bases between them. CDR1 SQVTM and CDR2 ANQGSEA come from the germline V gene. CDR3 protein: CSGRSSSRGEKLFF. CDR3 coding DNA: TGCAGCGGTCGGTCCTCCTCAAGGGGAGAAAAACTGTTTTTT.

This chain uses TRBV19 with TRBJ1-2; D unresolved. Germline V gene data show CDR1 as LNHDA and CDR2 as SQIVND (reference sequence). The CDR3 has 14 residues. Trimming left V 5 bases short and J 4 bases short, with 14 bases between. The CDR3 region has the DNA TGTGCCAGTAGTTCTGGCGGACTCGCCTATGGCTACACCTTC. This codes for CASSSGGLAYGYTF.

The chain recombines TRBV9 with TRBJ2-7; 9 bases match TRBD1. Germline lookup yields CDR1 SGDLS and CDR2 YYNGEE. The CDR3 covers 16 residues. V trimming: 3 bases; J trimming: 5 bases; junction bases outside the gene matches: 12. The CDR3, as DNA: TGTGCCAGCAGCGGCCATAACAGGGGGCCGGTTGACGAGCAGTACTTC. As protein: CASSGHNRGPVDEQYF.